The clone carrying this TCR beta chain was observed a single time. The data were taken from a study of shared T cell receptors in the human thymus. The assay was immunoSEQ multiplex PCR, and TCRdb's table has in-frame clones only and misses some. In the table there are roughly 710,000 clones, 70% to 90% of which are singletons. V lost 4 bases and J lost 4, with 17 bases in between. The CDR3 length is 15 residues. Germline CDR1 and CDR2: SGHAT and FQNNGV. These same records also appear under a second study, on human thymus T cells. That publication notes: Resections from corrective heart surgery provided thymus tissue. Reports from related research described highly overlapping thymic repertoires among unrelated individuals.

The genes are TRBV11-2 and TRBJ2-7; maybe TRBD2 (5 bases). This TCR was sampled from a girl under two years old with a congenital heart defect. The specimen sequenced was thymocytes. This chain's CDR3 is CASSWAPGSRYEQYF. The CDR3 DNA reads TGTGCCAGCAGCTGGGCCCCGGGGTCTAGATACGAGCAGTACTTC.